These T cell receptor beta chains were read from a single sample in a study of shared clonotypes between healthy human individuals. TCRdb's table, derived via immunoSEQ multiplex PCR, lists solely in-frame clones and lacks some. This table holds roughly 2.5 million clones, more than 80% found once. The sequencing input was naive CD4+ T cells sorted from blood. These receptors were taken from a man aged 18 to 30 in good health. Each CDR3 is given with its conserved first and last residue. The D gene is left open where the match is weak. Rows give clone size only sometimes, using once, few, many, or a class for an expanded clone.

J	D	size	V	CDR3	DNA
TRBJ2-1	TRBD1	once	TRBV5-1	CASFRDREYNEQFF	TGCGCCAGCTTCCGGGACAGGGAGTACAATGAGCAGTTCTTC
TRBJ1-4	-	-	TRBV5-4	CASSLSGQGNEKLFF	TGTGCCAGCAGCTTGAGTGGGCAGGGAAATGAAAAACTGTTTTTT
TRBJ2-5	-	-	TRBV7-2	CASSQSGETQYF	TGTGCCAGCAGCCAATCGGGGGAGACCCAGTACTTC
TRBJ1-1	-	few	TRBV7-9	CASSRDGNTEAFF	TGTGCCAGCAGCCGAGACGGGAACACTGAAGCTTTCTTT
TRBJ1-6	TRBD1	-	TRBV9	CASSVDPGGAKNSPLHF	TGTGCCAGCAGCGTAGACCCAGGGGGCGCGAAAAATTCACCCCTCCACTTT
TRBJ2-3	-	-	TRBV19	CASSINKGSTTDTQYF	TGTGCCAGTAGTATAAACAAAGGCTCAACCACAGATACGCAGTATTTT
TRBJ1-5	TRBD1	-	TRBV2	CASAGQNSNQPQHF	TGTGCCAGCGCGGGACAGAATAGCAATCAGCCCCAGCATTTT
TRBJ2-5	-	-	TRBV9	CASSVASQETQYF	TGTGCCAGCAGCGTCGCCAGCCAAGAGACCCAGTACTTC
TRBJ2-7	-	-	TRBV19	CASSTFRSYEQYF	TGTGCCAGTAGTACCTTCCGTAGCTACGAGCAGTACTTC
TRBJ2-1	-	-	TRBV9	CASSPRVGFNEQFF	TGTGCCAGCAGCCCCCGAGTAGGTTTCAATGAGCAGTTCTTC
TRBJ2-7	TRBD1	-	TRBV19	CASSILEGGRYEQYF	TGTGCCAGTAGTATCTTGGAAGGGGGCCGGTACGAGCAGTACTTC
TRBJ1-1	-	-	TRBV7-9	CASRSRTALNTEAFF	TGTGCCAGCAGATCTAGGACAGCCCTGAACACTGAAGCTTTCTTT
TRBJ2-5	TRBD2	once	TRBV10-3	CAISESRRVLAGGQETQYF	TGTGCCATCAGTGAGTCGCGGAGGGTGCTAGCGGGGGGCCAAGAGACCCAGTACTTC
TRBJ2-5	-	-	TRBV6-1	CASSKGGLRGPQETQYF	TGTGCCAGCAGTAAAGGGGGGTTGCGGGGGCCTCAAGAGACCCAGTACTTC
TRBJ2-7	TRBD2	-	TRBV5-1	CASSTGTSGSIEQYF	TGCGCCAGCAGCACGGGGACTAGCGGGAGTATCGAGCAGTACTTC
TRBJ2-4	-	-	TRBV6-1	CASSDQEGFQNIQYF	TGTGCCAGCAGTGACCAGGAAGGGTTCCAAAACATTCAGTACTTC
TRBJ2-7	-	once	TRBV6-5	CASSYTPDSYEQYF	TGTGCCAGCAGTTATACACCGGACAGCTACGAGCAGTACTTC
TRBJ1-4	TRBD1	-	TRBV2	CASRDRGGWNEKLFF	TGTGCCAGCAGGGACAGGGGAGGGTGGAATGAAAAACTGTTTTTT
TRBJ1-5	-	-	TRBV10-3	CAAQATGSNQPQHF	TGTGCCGCCCAGGCTACTGGTAGCAATCAGCCCCAGCATTTT
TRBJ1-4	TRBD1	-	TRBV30	CAWSVRTGVAEKLFF	TGTGCCTGGAGTGTTAGGACAGGGGTTGCTGAAAAACTGTTTTTT
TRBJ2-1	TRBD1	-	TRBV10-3	CAIRGTGVDEQFF	TGTGCCATCAGAGGGACAGGGGTCGATGAGCAGTTCTTC
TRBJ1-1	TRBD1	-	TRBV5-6	CASSLLGQADTEAFF	TGTGCCAGCAGCTTGCTGGGACAGGCGGACACTGAAGCTTTCTTT
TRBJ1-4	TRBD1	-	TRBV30	CAWTPGQAATNEKLFF	TGTGCCTGGACTCCGGGACAGGCTGCAACTAATGAAAAACTGTTTTTT
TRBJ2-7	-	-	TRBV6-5	CASNQRGARSYEQYF	TGTGCCAGCAACCAGAGGGGCGCCCGCTCCTACGAGCAGTACTTC
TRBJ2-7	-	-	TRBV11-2	CASSSDGTPLNEQYF	TGTGCCAGCAGCTCGGACGGGACGCCACTGAACGAGCAGTACTTC
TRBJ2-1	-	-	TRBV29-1	CSVLAPLMGEQFF	TGCAGCGTACTAGCACCCCTGATGGGTGAGCAGTTCTTC
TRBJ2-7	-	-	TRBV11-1	CASSLQGSYEQYF	TGTGCCAGCAGCCTCCAGGGCTCCTACGAGCAGTACTTC